This TCR beta chain was sequenced for a study of blood T cell repertoires in COVID-19. In the study overall: COVID-19 samples collected from the United States, Italy and Spain covered acute and convalescent phases. T cells, B-cell-depleted T cells, or PBMCs provided the cDNA or gDNA that served as material.

Methods used by the authors: Nucleated cell counts were estimated from reference gene primer amplification. Some clones are missing from TCRdb's copy, which holds only in-frame ones; the method was immunoSEQ multiplex PCR. The D gene and trimming were derived from the DNA, and the V and J assignments and clone size from that table. The repertoire holds approximately 140,000 clones, with approximately 87% as singletons. Looked up from germline, CDR1 is SGHVS and CDR2 is FQNEAQ. There are 17 residues in the CDR3. Trimming at V came to 1 base and at J to 4 bases, leaving 9 bases not matched to a gene. The sample consisted of peripheral blood. The sequence derives from a man aged 65-85 years with active COVID-19. V and J are TRBV7-8 and TRBJ1-4, with 7 bases that match TRBD1. The CDR3, as DNA: TGTGCCAGCAGCTTAGTAGTGGGGACAGCCCTTAATGAAAAACTGTTTTTT. The encoded protein is CASSLVVGTALNEKLFF.